This TCR beta chain is from a study of control samples from healthy donors and cancer patients. Germline CDR1 LNHDA, CDR2 SQIVND (reference sequence). The length of the CDR3 is 12 residues. J lost 1 base, V lost 10 bases, and 3 bases had no gene match. Data came from immunoSEQ multiplex PCR; TCRdb stores just in-frame clones and leaves some out. This table has 95,000 to 120,000 clones, almost 85% appearing once. The specimen was blood. The sequence was obtained from a man in his late teens or twenties in good health. The chain couples TRBV19 to TRBJ1-1; 7 positions match TRBD1. CDR3 nucleotide sequence: TGTGCCACTCACAGGGGGAACACTGAAGCTTTCTTT. Amino acids: CATHRGNTEAFF.